These 17 T cell receptor beta chains were sequenced from one sample in a study of PD-1 blockade in classical Hodgkin lymphoma. All patients relapsed after autologous stem cell transplantation, and brentuximab vedotin exposure varied. Method: immunoSEQ multiplex PCR; TCRdb's copy keeps in-frame clones and lacks some. Of 20,000 to 25,000 clones listed, 65% to 85% are singletons. The sample consisted of peripheral blood mononuclear cells (PBMCs), taken before the second cycle of nivolumab. The receptors derive from a human donor with classical Hodgkin lymphoma.

The CDR3 sequence: CASRYPDRLNSPLHF. The DNA of the CDR3 is TGTGCCAGCAGATACCCGGACAGGCTTAATTCACCCCTCCACTTT. This chain joins TRBV28 and TRBJ1-6; 7 bases fit TRBD1. The trim removed 6 bases at V and 6 bases at J, leaving 8 bases unmatched. CDR1 and CDR2 (germline): MDHEN, SYDVKM. This CDR3 comprises 15 residues.

The rearrangement joins TRBV28 to TRBJ2-2; 8 nucleotides align to TRBD2. Unmatched junction bases numbered 6, after V lost 6 bases and J lost 6 bases. Germline CDR1 is MDHEN and CDR2 is SYDVKM. CDR3 size: 14 residues. CDR3 DNA: TGTGCCAGCAGACCCGGGGGGGCCGCCGGGGAGCTGTTTTTT. Residues: CASRPGGAAGELFF.

This chain links TRBV5-1 with TRBJ2-1; the D gene is possibly TRBD1 (6 bases). CDR1 and CDR2 (germline): SGHRS, YFSETQ. CDR3 length equals 15 residues. V lost 8 bases and J 0 bases, leaving 15 bases between the germline ends. The CDR3 DNA reads TGCGCCAGTACGAAACAGGGAGACTCCTACAATGAGCAGTTCTTC. The encoded protein is CASTKQGDSYNEQFF.

This chain connects TRBV5-8 to TRBJ2-7; the D gene is possibly TRBD2 (7 bases). Trimming left V 2 bases short and J 3 bases short, with 12 bases between. The CDR3 is 14 amino acids. Germline loops: CDR1 SGHTS, CDR2 YDEGEE. In DNA, the CDR3 is TGTGCCAGCAGCTTCCAGGGAGGGGGCTACGAGCAGTACTTC. It codes for CASSFQGGGYEQYF.

A remark on this clone: The same CDR3 is also encoded by other DNA sequences in this sample. The genes are TRBV2 and TRBJ2-5; D may be TRBD1 (6 bases). V dropped 0 bases and J dropped 2 bases, with 10 bases sitting between them. The V gene's germline CDR1 is SNHLY and CDR2 FYNNEI. The CDR3 covers 15 residues. CDR3 sequence (DNA): TGTGCCAGCAGTGAAGCGCGGACAGATCAAGAGACCCAGTACTTC. Translation: CASSEARTDQETQYF.

The V call is TRBV19, the J call TRBJ2-1, with 7 bases matching TRBD1. The CDR3 has 15 residues. Germline trimming cut 4 bases from V and 6 bases from J; bases unmatched to any gene: 9. Germline values: CDR1 LNHDA, CDR2 SQIVND (reference sequence). The CDR3 coding sequence is TGTGCCAGTAGTAGTTTGGGACAGACGACCAATGAGCAGTTCTTC. This sequence encodes CASSSLGQTTNEQFF.

The chain carries TRBV7-4 and TRBJ1-5; TRBD1 matches 7 bases. The germline gives CDR1 SGHVT, CDR2 SQSDAQ. V was clipped by 5 bases and J by 2 bases; unmatched bases: 3. The CDR3 consists of 14 residues. The CDR3 DNA follows: TGTGCCAGCAGCATTACAGGGGGCAATCAGCCCCAGCATTTT. Translation gives CASSITGGNQPQHF.

The chain recombines TRBV19 with TRBJ1-1, with TRBD1 as a possible D gene (5 bases). The CDR3 consists of 14 residues. V was shortened by 8 bases and J by 0 bases, with 13 bases between the two germline ends. Germline assignment: CDR1 LNHDA and CDR2 SQIVND (reference sequence). The CDR3 DNA reads TGTGCCAGTCGCCCGCGGGGGGTGAACACTGAAGCTTTCTTT. It yields the protein CASRPRGVNTEAFF.

The rearrangement links TRBV30 to TRBJ1-1; D not resolved. The CDR3 consists of 13 residues. V was clipped by 4 bases and J by 0 bases, with 9 bases between them. The germline V gene has CDR1 GTSNPN and CDR2 SVGIG (reference sequence). The CDR3 is CAWNKGMNTEAFF. The CDR3 nucleotides are TGTGCCTGGAATAAGGGCATGAACACTGAAGCTTTCTTT.

The rearrangement joins TRBV7-9 to TRBJ1-5; 8 bases map to TRBD1. The germline CDR1 and CDR2 sequences are SEHNR and FQNEAQ (reference sequence). V was clipped by 4 bases and J by 9 bases; unmatched bases: 8. The CDR3 sequence is 14 residues long. CDR3 nucleotide sequence: TGTGCCAGCAGCTCTGACAGGGGCGGGCCGCCCCAGCATTTT. Its translation: CASSSDRGGPPQHF.

J is TRBJ1-1 and V is TRBV4-1; 9 bases map to TRBD1. V shed 6 bases, J shed 2 bases, and the junction held 10 bases outside the gene matches. The germline V gene has CDR1 MGHRA and CDR2 YSYEKL. The CDR3 length is 16 residues. CDR3 nucleotide sequence: TGCGCCAGCAGTCTATTTCCGGGACAGGGAAACACTGAAGCTTTCTTT. Protein: CASSLFPGQGNTEAFF.

The rearrangement links TRBV5-1 to TRBJ1-1; D gene uncertain. CDR1 and CDR2 from the germline V gene are SGHRS and YFSETQ. V lost 2 bases, J lost 9 bases, and 8 bases lay in between. CDR3 length: 11 residues. The DNA for the CDR3 is TGCGCCAGCAGCTTCGAGGAGAAAGCTTTCTTT. Its translation: CASSFEEKAFF.

This chain links TRBV6-4 with TRBJ1-5; no clear D gene. The CDR3 extends over 13 amino acids. CDR1 MRHNA and CDR2 SNTAGT come from the germline V gene. The ends were cut back, 6 bases at V and 3 bases at J, with 9 bases in the middle. Here the CDR3 DNA reads TGTGCCAGCAGCGATAATCCCAATCAGCCCCAGCATTTT. It codes for CASSDNPNQPQHF.

The chain has TRBV19 and TRBJ1-2; 8 nucleotides line up with TRBD1. Germline lookup yields CDR1 LNHDA and CDR2 SQIVND (reference sequence). J lost 5 bases, V lost 6 bases, and 8 bases had no gene match. CDR3 size: 14 residues. The CDR3 loop is CASRESGTGYGYTF. CDR3 DNA sequence: TGTGCCAGTAGGGAATCCGGGACAGGTTATGGCTACACCTTC.

The table lists this clone with a few counts. The V and J genes are TRBV13 and TRBJ2-7; a possible D gene is TRBD2 (6 bases). The ends were cut back, 5 bases at V and 4 bases at J, with 12 bases in the middle. The CDR3 sequence is 13 residues long. Germline V gene lookup returns CDR1 PRHDT and CDR2 FYEKMQ (reference sequence). CDR3 sequence (DNA): TGTGCCAGCAGCCGGGGACTTAAATACGAGCAGTACTTC. It translates to CASSRGLKYEQYF. The full variable domain, with the rest looked up from reference TRBV13 and TRBJ2-7, is AAGVIQSPRHLIKEKRETATLKCYPIPRHDTVYWYQQGPGQDPQFLISFYEKMQSDKGSIPDRFSAQQFSDYHSELNMSSLELGDSALYFCASSRGLKYEQYFGPGTRLTVT.

This clone showed up just once. This rearrangement joins TRBV28 to TRBJ1-2; D might be TRBD1 (5 bases). Germline loops: CDR1 MDHEN, CDR2 SYDVKM. Trimming shortened V by 6 bases and J by 1 base, and 9 bases separated the two germline ends. The CDR3 contains 13 residues. Here the CDR3 reads CASRTAINYGYTF. CDR3 coding DNA: TGTGCCAGCAGGACAGCCATTAACTATGGCTACACCTTC.

This chain joins TRBV5-1 and TRBJ2-3, with 9 bases aligning to TRBD2. The germline V gene encodes CDR1 SGHRS and CDR2 YFSETQ. V lost 2 bases and J lost 8; bases outside the gene matches: 6. This CDR3 is 14 amino acids long. The CDR3 DNA is TGCGCCAGCAGCTTCCGGGGACTAGCAGGTACGCAGTATTTT. It codes for CASSFRGLAGTQYF.